A single sample is the source of the 2 T cell receptor beta chains below, sequenced in a study of T-cell memory formation after mild COVID-19. TCRdb analysed the 5' RACE reads with MiXCR anew, one entry per CDR3 protein. The data show around 370,000 distinct CDR3 sequences, 21% seen once. Sequenced sample: PBMCs or a T cell subset sorted from them (not recorded which). All receptors come from an adult woman who had mild COVID-19 (a few samples of this study predate the infection). Cell type and time point are not known.

The V call is TRBV24-1, the J call TRBJ2-3; TRBD2 matches at 11 bases. CDR3 length: 17 residues. V was clipped by 4 bases and J by 0 bases; unmatched bases: 5. The V gene's germline CDR1 is KGHDR and CDR2 SFDVKD. CDR3 coding DNA: TGTGCCACCAGTGAAGCAGGGACTAGCGGTAGCACAGATACGCAGTATTTT. Translated, it gives CATSEAGTSGSTDTQYF.

This rearrangement joins TRBV12-3 or TRBV12-4 to TRBJ2-5; 8 positions agree with TRBD2. The CDR3 runs 18 residues. Germline trimming cut 5 bases from V and 2 bases from J; bases unmatched to any gene: 16. The CDR3 protein is CASSLSIRTSLSQETQYF. DNA of the CDR3: TGTGCCAGCAGTCTTAGCATCCGGACTAGCCTCTCACAAGAGACCCAGTACTTC.